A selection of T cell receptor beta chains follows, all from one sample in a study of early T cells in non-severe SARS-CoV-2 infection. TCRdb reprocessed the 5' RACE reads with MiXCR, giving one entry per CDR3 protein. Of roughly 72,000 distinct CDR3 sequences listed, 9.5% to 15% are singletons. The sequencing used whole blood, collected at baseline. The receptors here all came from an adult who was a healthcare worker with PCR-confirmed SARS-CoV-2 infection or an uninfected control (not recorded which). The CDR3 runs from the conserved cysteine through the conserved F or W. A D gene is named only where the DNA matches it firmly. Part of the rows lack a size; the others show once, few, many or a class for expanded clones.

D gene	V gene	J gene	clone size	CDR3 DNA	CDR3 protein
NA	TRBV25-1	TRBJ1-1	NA	TGTGCCAGCAGTGAAGGGGGGCCTCACGTCGTGAACACTGAAGCTTTCTTT	CASSEGGPHVVNTEAFF
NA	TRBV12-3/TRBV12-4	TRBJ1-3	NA	TGTGCCAGCACCCCAAGGCGCGAAAACACCATATATTTT	CASTPRRENTIYF
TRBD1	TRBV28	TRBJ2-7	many	TGTGCCAGCCAAGGGGGACAGGGTCCCCACGAGCAGTACTTC	CASQGGQGPHEQYF
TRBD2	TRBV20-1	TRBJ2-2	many	TGCAGTGCTGCGGGGGTCAACACCGGGGAGCTGTTTTTT	CSAAGVNTGELFF
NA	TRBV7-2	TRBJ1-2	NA	TGTGCCAGCAGCTTAGATAACATAAGGAACTATGGCTACACCTTC	CASSLDNIRNYGYTF
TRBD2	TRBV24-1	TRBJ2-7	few	TGTGCCACCAGTGATCCGAGGACTAGCGGAGGCGAGCAGTACTTC	CATSDPRTSGGEQYF
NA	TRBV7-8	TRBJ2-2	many	TGTGCCAGCAGCTTAGCAGGAGCGACTAGTCGGTCCGGGGAGCTGTTTTTT	CASSLAGATSRSGELFF
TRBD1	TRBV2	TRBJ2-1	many	TGTGCCAGCAGAAAGGACAGGGGAGTCAATGAGCAGTTCTTC	CASRKDRGVNEQFF
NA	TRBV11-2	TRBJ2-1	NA	TGTGCCAGCAGCTTAGCGGGGGTGTACAATGAGCAGTTCTTC	CASSLAGVYNEQFF
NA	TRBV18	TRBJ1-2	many	TGTGCCAGCTCACCAAGTCTTCAGGGCTTAGAGGAAGGCTACACCTTC	CASSPSLQGLEEGYTF
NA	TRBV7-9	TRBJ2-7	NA	TGTGCCAGCAGCCCAGGAGGTGACGAGCAGTACTTC	CASSPGGDEQYF
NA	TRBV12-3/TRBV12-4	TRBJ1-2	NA	TGTGCCAGCAGTTCCCCATCGAGGGGCTATGGCTACACCTTC	CASSSPSRGYGYTF
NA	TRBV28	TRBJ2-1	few	TGTGCCACCCGGACAGCTTACAATGAGCAGTTCTTC	CATRTAYNEQFF